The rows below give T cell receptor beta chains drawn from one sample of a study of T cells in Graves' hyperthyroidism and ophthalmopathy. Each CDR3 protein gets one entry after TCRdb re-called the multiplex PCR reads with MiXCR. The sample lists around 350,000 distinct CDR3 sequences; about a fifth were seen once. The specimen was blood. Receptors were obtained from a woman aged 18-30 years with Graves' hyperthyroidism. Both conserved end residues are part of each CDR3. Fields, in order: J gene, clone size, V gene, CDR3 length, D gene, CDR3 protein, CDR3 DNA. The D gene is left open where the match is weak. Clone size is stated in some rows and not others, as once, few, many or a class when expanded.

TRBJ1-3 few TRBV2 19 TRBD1 CASSSPGQGPLPSGNTIYF TGTGCCAGCAGCTCCCCGGGACAGGGTCCCCTTCCGTCTGGAAACACCATATATTTT
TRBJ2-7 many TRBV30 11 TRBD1 CAWQKGAGKFF TGTGCCTGGCAGAAGGGGGCAGGGAAGTTCTTC
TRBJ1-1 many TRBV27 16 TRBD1 CASSLYLGQLNTEAFF TGTGCCAGCAGTTTATATCTGGGACAGCTGAACACTGAAGCTTTCTTT
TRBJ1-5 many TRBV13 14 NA CASSSGRSNQPQHF TGTGCCAGCAGCTCCGGACGAAGCAATCAGCCCCAGCATTTT
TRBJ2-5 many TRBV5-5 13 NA CASSRTAEETQYF TGTGCCAGCAGCCGAACGGCAGAAGAGACCCAGTACTTC
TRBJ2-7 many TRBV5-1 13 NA CASSPGQLTEQYF TGCGCCAGCAGCCCCGGACAGTTGACCGAGCAGTACTTC
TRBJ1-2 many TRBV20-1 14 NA CSARDRRRHYGYTF TGCAGTGCTAGAGATAGGCGAAGACACTATGGCTACACCTTC
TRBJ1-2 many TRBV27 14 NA CASSADQGMRGYTF TGTGCCAGCAGCGCGGACCAGGGAATGAGGGGCTACACCTTC
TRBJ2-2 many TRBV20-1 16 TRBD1 CSARDQGARNTGELFF TGCAGTGCGAGAGACCAGGGGGCACGGAACACCGGGGAGCTGTTTTTT
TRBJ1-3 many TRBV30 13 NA CAGTGNSGNTIYF TGTGCCGGAACAGGGAACTCTGGAAACACCATATATTTT
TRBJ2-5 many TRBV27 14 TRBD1 CASSSVTGAETQYF TGTGCCAGCAGTTCCGTGACAGGGGCAGAGACCCAGTACTTC
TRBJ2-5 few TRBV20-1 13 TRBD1 CSASGQGQETQYF TGCAGTGCTAGCGGACAGGGCCAAGAGACCCAGTACTTC
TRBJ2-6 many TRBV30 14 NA CAWSELDGANVLTF TGTGCCTGGAGTGAGCTGGATGGGGCCAACGTCCTGACTTTC
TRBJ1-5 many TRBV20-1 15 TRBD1 CSADRTGGGNQPQHF TGCAGTGCCGATAGGACAGGGGGCGGCAATCAGCCCCAGCATTTT
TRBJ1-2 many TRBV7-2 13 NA CASSSPGRGGYTF TGTGCCAGCAGTTCCCCGGGGCGCGGAGGCTACACCTTC
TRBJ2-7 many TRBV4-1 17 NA CASSQDRSLWASYEQYF TGCGCCAGCAGCCAAGATCGGTCGTTATGGGCCTCCTACGAGCAGTACTTC
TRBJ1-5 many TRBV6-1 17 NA CASSEAWGPFSNQPQHF TGTGCCAGCAGTGAAGCGTGGGGACCATTTAGCAATCAGCCCCAGCATTTT
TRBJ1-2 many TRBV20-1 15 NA CSARNTILRHYGYTF TGCAGTGCTAGAAACACCATATTGCGCCACTATGGCTACACCTTC
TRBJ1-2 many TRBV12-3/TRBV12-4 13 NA CASSTRITYGYTF TGTGCCAGCAGTACCCGGATTACCTATGGCTACACCTTC
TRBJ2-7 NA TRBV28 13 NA CASSLTDTYEQYF TGTGCCAGCAGTCTGACTGATACCTACGAGCAGTACTTC
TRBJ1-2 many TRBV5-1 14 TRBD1 CASGTGQGNYGYTF TGCGCCAGCGGGACAGGGCAAGGGAACTATGGCTACACCTTC
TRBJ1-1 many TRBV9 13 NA CASSVEAGAEAFF TGTGCCAGCAGCGTAGAGGCGGGAGCTGAAGCTTTCTTT
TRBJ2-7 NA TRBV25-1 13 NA CASSVLQGAEQYF TGTGCCAGCAGTGTTCTCCAGGGTGCCGAGCAGTACTTC
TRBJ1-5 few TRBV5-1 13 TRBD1 CASSQDREQPQHF TGCGCCAGCAGCCAGGACAGGGAACAGCCCCAGCATTTT
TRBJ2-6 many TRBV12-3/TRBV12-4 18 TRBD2 CASSQLAGRGSGANVLTF TGTGCCAGCAGCCAACTAGCGGGGCGGGGCTCTGGGGCCAACGTCCTGACTTTC
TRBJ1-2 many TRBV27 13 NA CASSPRANYGYTF TGTGCCAGCAGTCCCAGGGCGAACTATGGCTACACCTTC
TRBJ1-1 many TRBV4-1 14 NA CASSQLVLNTEAFF TGCGCCAGCAGCCAATTGGTCTTGAACACTGAAGCTTTCTTT
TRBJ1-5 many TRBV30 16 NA CAWSANPITSNQPQHF TGTGCCTGGAGTGCAAATCCCATCACTAGCAATCAGCCCCAGCATTTT